Listed below are T cell receptor beta chains from one sample, sequenced in a study of control samples from healthy donors and cancer patients. Generated by immunoSEQ multiplex PCR, the TCRdb table keeps only in-frame clones and is missing some. Here the sample spans about 63,000 clones, 70% to 90% being singletons. Source material: blood. The receptors were gathered from a man aged 35 to 55 in good health. CDR3s include the opening cysteine and the closing phenylalanine or tryptophan. D genes are given only for firm matches. Only some rows state a clone size, as once, few, many or a class for expanded clones.

CDR3 DNA: TGTGCCAGCAGCGGAGGACAGGCCTACCAGGAGCAGTACTTC; CDR3 protein: CASSGGQAYQEQYF; V gene: TRBV5-5; J gene: TRBJ2-7; D gene: TRBD1; clone size: NA
CDR3 DNA: TGTGCCAGCAGCTTAAGGGCGGGGGCTGAGCAGTTCTTC; CDR3 protein: CASSLRAGAEQFF; V gene: TRBV7-3; J gene: TRBJ2-1; D gene: NA; clone size: few
CDR3 DNA: TGCAGCGTTGGTATGGGGGTAAAGTCCTATGGCTACACCTTC; CDR3 protein: CSVGMGVKSYGYTF; V gene: TRBV29-1; J gene: TRBJ1-2; D gene: NA; clone size: NA
CDR3 DNA: TGTGCCAGTAGTAGTCGGGAACGTTGGTCACCCCTCCACTTT; CDR3 protein: CASSSRERWSPLHF; V gene: TRBV19; J gene: TRBJ1-6; D gene: NA; clone size: once
CDR3 DNA: TGTGCCTGGAGTCGAGGGACAGGCTACGAGCAGTACTTC; CDR3 protein: CAWSRGTGYEQYF; V gene: TRBV30; J gene: TRBJ2-7; D gene: TRBD1; clone size: NA
CDR3 DNA: TGCGCCAGCAGCCAAGACCACCGCCGCAGCGAAGCTTTCTTT; CDR3 protein: CASSQDHRRSEAFF; V gene: TRBV4-3; J gene: TRBJ1-1; D gene: NA; clone size: NA
CDR3 DNA: TGTGCCATCTGGAAGACGGGACGGAACACCGGGGAGCTGTTTTTT; CDR3 protein: CAIWKTGRNTGELFF; V gene: TRBV10-3; J gene: TRBJ2-2; D gene: NA; clone size: NA
CDR3 DNA: TGTGCCTGGAAAAAGGGGAGACAGGGGGCTGGGACCGGGGAGCTGTTTTTT; CDR3 protein: CAWKKGRQGAGTGELFF; V gene: TRBV30; J gene: TRBJ2-2; D gene: TRBD1; clone size: NA
CDR3 DNA: TGTGCCAGCTCGGGGACAGGGAAATACTACGAGCAGTACTTC; CDR3 protein: CASSGTGKYYEQYF; V gene: TRBV18; J gene: TRBJ2-7; D gene: TRBD1; clone size: NA
CDR3 DNA: TGTGCCAGCAGTGACAGAGGTGGCGGGGGTTACAATGAGCAGTTCTTC; CDR3 protein: CASSDRGGGGYNEQFF; V gene: TRBV6-4; J gene: TRBJ2-1; D gene: TRBD2; clone size: NA
CDR3 DNA: TGCGCCAGCAGCCCCCATACAGGGAAACGATCCTACGAGCAGTACTTC; CDR3 protein: CASSPHTGKRSYEQYF; V gene: TRBV4-3; J gene: TRBJ2-7; D gene: NA; clone size: NA
CDR3 DNA: TGTGCCAGCAGCCGACAGACAAATCAGCCCCAGCATTTT; CDR3 protein: CASSRQTNQPQHF; V gene: TRBV12-3/TRBV12-4; J gene: TRBJ1-5; D gene: NA; clone size: few
CDR3 DNA: TGTGCCAGCAGCTTGGGAACAGGGGGCTTCATGAACACTGAAGCTTTCTTT; CDR3 protein: CASSLGTGGFMNTEAFF; V gene: TRBV7-2; J gene: TRBJ1-1; D gene: TRBD1; clone size: NA
CDR3 DNA: TGTGCCAGCAGTACTACAGGGGGCGGCGCGAACACCGGGGAGCTGTTTTTT; CDR3 protein: CASSTTGGGANTGELFF; V gene: TRBV6-2/TRBV6-3; J gene: TRBJ2-2; D gene: TRBD1; clone size: once
CDR3 DNA: TGCGCCAGCAGCCAAGAGGGGAGAAACATTCAGTACTTC; CDR3 protein: CASSQEGRNIQYF; V gene: TRBV4-1; J gene: TRBJ2-4; D gene: NA; clone size: few
CDR3 DNA: TGTGCCAGCAGCCTCGGGACACCTGGAAACACCATATATTTT; CDR3 protein: CASSLGTPGNTIYF; V gene: TRBV7-8; J gene: TRBJ1-3; D gene: NA; clone size: NA
CDR3 DNA: TGTGCTAGTGGTTCGTTAGCGGGGGGGAACAATGAGCAGTTCTTC; CDR3 protein: CASGSLAGGNNEQFF; V gene: TRBV12-5; J gene: TRBJ2-1; D gene: TRBD2; clone size: NA
CDR3 DNA: TGTGCCAGCAGCCAAGTCCGTGGGGACACAGATACGCAGTATTTT; CDR3 protein: CASSQVRGDTDTQYF; V gene: TRBV3-1/TRBV3-2; J gene: TRBJ2-3; D gene: NA; clone size: few
CDR3 DNA: TGTGCCAGCAGCCCCTCCGGGACTAGCGGGGCCGAGCAGTACTTC; CDR3 protein: CASSPSGTSGAEQYF; V gene: TRBV7-2; J gene: TRBJ2-7; D gene: TRBD2; clone size: NA
CDR3 DNA: TGTGCCAGCAGCTTAGCGACAGGGGGCTATACCGGGGAGCTGTTTTTT; CDR3 protein: CASSLATGGYTGELFF; V gene: TRBV7-2; J gene: TRBJ2-2; D gene: TRBD1; clone size: once
CDR3 DNA: TGTGCCAGCAGCTTATCGGGGGGTTTAGCCGGGGAGCTGTTTTTT; CDR3 protein: CASSLSGGLAGELFF; V gene: TRBV7-2; J gene: TRBJ2-2; D gene: TRBD2; clone size: NA
CDR3 DNA: TGTGCCATCAGTGAGGGCCCCGGGGGGAACATTCAGTACTTC; CDR3 protein: CAISEGPGGNIQYF; V gene: TRBV10-3; J gene: TRBJ2-4; D gene: TRBD2; clone size: NA
CDR3 DNA: TGTGCCAGCAGTACTCAAGGGGCCTCCAGGAGACCCCAGCATTTT; CDR3 protein: CASSTQGASRRPQHF; V gene: TRBV2; J gene: TRBJ1-5; D gene: NA; clone size: NA
CDR3 DNA: TGTGCCAGCAGTTTGGCCGGGACAGCCTATAATTCACCCCTCCACTTT; CDR3 protein: CASSLAGTAYNSPLHF; V gene: TRBV7-2; J gene: TRBJ1-6; D gene: TRBD1; clone size: NA
CDR3 DNA: TGTGCCAGCAGCTTAGCGCGGGACGGGAGGGCCCCCTACGAGCAGTACTTC; CDR3 protein: CASSLARDGRAPYEQYF; V gene: TRBV7-8; J gene: TRBJ2-7; D gene: TRBD2; clone size: NA
CDR3 DNA: TGTGCCAGCAGCAAGCTGACAGGGTCTAACTATGGCTACACCTTC; CDR3 protein: CASSKLTGSNYGYTF; V gene: TRBV21-1; J gene: TRBJ1-2; D gene: NA; clone size: NA
CDR3 DNA: TGTGCCAGCAGCGACCCTTTTACAGATACGCAGTATTTT; CDR3 protein: CASSDPFTDTQYF; V gene: TRBV9; J gene: TRBJ2-3; D gene: NA; clone size: NA